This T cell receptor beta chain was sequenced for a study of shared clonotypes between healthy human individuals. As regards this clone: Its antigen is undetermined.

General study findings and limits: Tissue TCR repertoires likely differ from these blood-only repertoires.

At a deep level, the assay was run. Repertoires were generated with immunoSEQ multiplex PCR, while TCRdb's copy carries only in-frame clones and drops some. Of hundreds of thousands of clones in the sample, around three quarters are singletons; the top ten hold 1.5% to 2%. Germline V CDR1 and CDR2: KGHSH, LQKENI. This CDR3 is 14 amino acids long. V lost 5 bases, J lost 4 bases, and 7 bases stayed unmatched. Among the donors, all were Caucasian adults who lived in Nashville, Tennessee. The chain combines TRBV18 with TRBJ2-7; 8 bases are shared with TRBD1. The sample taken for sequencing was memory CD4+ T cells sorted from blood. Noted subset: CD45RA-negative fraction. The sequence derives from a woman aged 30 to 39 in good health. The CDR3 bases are TGTGCCAGCTCAGCGACTAGGACAGGGTACGAGCAGTACTTC. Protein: CASSATRTGYEQYF. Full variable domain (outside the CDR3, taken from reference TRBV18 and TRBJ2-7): NAGVMQNPRHLVRRRGQEARLRCSPMKGHSHVYWYRQLPEEGLKFMVYLQKENIIDESGMPKERFSAEFPKEGPSILRIQQVVRGDSAAYFCASSATRTGYEQYFGPGTRLTVT.